Below, 19 T cell receptor beta chains from the same sample are listed, as sequenced in a study of human T cells and chemical hapten exposure. Time point denoted: pre-sensitization, week 0. Treatment indicated: therapeutic diphenylcyclopropenone sensitization with weekly scalp DPC. One entry per CDR3 protein, called by TCRdb with MiXCR from the RACE reads. The sample yields 280,000 or so distinct CDR3 sequences, approximately 8% seen once. The sample was whole blood, taken in connection with sensitization to the hapten diphenylcyclopropenone (DPC). All receptors come from a man aged 18 to 30 with alopecia areata. Some clones in this sample may be carry-over from other donors' samples.

The V gene is TRBV4-3, the J gene TRBJ2-7; D uncertain. V was cut by 1 base and J by 2 bases, with 18 bases left in between. The length of the CDR3 is 17 residues. CDR1 and CDR2 (germline): LGHNA, YSLEER. CDR3 sequence reads: CASSQGLGPEQPYEQYF. Written as DNA, the CDR3 is TGCGCCAGCAGCCAAGGGCTGGGCCCCGAGCAGCCCTACGAGCAGTACTTC.

This clonotype has a count of ten or more. The chain couples TRBV6-2 or TRBV6-3 to TRBJ2-2, with TRBD1 matching over 10 bases. V shed 4 bases and J 10 bases; nucleotides not matched to a gene: 12. Germline V gives CDR1 MNHEY, CDR2 SVGEGT. The CDR3 runs to 16 residues. The CDR3 nucleotides are TGTGCCAGCAGTTTCCAACCGGGACAGGGGCTCTTGGAGCTGTTTTTT. Amino acid sequence: CASSFQPGQGLLELFF.

This clonotype appeared a few times. CDR3 protein: CASSPMSGASNYGYTF. The CDR3 nucleotides read TGTGCCAGCAGCCCCATGTCGGGGGCCTCTAACTATGGCTACACCTTC. This chain joins TRBV7-3 and TRBJ1-2, with D maybe TRBD1 (6 bases). The CDR3 has 16 residues. Trimming cost V 5 bases and J 0 bases, with 16 bases left between them. CDR1 and CDR2 from the germline V gene are SGHTA and FQGTGA.

This clonotype was observed many times. The genes are TRBV28 and TRBJ1-2; the D is unclear. Germline values: CDR1 MDHEN, CDR2 SYDVKM. Trimming pared 6 bases from V and 4 bases from J, leaving 15 bases between. The CDR3 contains 14 residues. CDR3 DNA: TGTGCCAGCAGCCCGCCATCAGGAATCTATGGCTACACCTTC. Translated: CASSPPSGIYGYTF.

This clonotype occurred a few times. J is TRBJ1-2 and V is TRBV6-5; D call uncertain. CDR1 and CDR2 from the germline V gene are MNHEY and SVGAGI. CDR3 length: 15 amino acids. Trimming shortened V by 0 bases and J by 4 bases, and 12 bases separated the two germline ends. CDR3 protein: CASSYSQGYLYGYTF. The CDR3 DNA sequence: TGTGCCAGCAGTTACTCACAAGGTTACCTCTATGGCTACACCTTC.

J is TRBJ2-2 and V is TRBV5-1, with D maybe TRBD1 (6 bases). This CDR3 is 15 amino acids long. The ends were cut back, 2 bases at V and 6 bases at J, with 14 bases in the middle. Germline CDR1 is SGHRS and CDR2 is YFSETQ. DNA for the CDR3: TGCGCCAGCAGCTTACCGACAGGAATCCCCGGGGAGCTGTTTTTT. The encoded protein is CASSLPTGIPGELFF.

This clonotype was observed a handful of times. The chain carries TRBV4-1 and TRBJ2-2; D is possibly TRBD1 (7 bases). The ends were cut back, 0 bases at V and 5 bases at J, with 10 bases in the middle. The germline gives CDR1 MGHRA, CDR2 YSYEKL. The CDR3 is 15 amino acids. CDR3: CASSQETGRTGELFF. The CDR3 region has the DNA TGCGCCAGCAGCCAAGAGACAGGGAGGACCGGGGAGCTGTTTTTT.

This chain links TRBV6-6 with TRBJ1-2; D is unresolved. The CDR3 length is 16 residues. CDR1 MNHNY and CDR2 SVGAGI come from the germline V gene (reference sequence). V was cut by 7 bases and J by 4 bases, with 22 bases left in between. The CDR3: CASTKLDPIGVYGYTF. CDR3 DNA sequence: TGTGCCAGCACTAAACTGGACCCAATTGGGGTCTATGGCTACACCTTC.

This clonotype was found many times. The chain links TRBV6-2 or TRBV6-3 to TRBJ2-5, with TRBD1 matching 7 bases. This CDR3 spans 14 amino acids. The germline V gene encodes CDR1 MNHEY and CDR2 SVGEGT. Losses at the gene ends were 6 bases for V and 2 bases for J; bases not matched to a gene: 6. The CDR3 coding sequence is TGTGCCAGCAGCGACAGGGATCTACAAGAGACCCAGTACTTC. Translated, it gives CASSDRDLQETQYF.

Notes on this clonotype: A much larger clonotype is one base distant, so this may be a read error. The rearrangement joins TRBV2 to TRBJ2-1; D is unresolved. V lost 6 bases and J lost 3, with 9 bases in between. The CDR3 sequence is 13 residues long. CDR1 is SNHLY and CDR2 is FYNNEI in the germline V gene. The CDR3 spells CASRPPSYNEQFF. The CDR3 DNA follows: TGTGCCAGCAGGCCCCCTAGCTACAATGAGCAGTTCTTC. The full variable domain, completed using reference TRBV2 and TRBJ2-1, is EPEVTQTPSHQVTQMGQEVILRCVPISNHLYFYWYRQILGQKVEFLVSFYNNEISEKSEIFDDQFSVERPDGSNFTLKIRSTKLEDSAMYFCASRPPSYNEQFFGPGTRLTVL.

This clonotype came up many times. The gene calls are TRBV28 and TRBJ1-1; TRBD1 might be the D (5 bases). Trimming removed 8 bases from V and 14 bases from J, with 21 bases in between. The CDR3 is 12 amino acids. Looked up from germline, CDR1 is MDHEN and CDR2 is SYDVKM. This CDR3 reads CASYAQGSGIFF. The DNA for the CDR3 is TGTGCCAGCTATGCCCAGGGCAGTGGAATATTCTTT.

This clonotype has ten or more counts. The chain carries TRBV9 and TRBJ1-5, with D unclear. The CDR3 contains 15 residues. In germline, CDR1 is SGDLS, CDR2 YYNGEE. V was clipped by 0 bases and J by 0 bases, with 7 bases between them. The CDR3 spells CASSVGGYSNQPQHF. DNA for the CDR3: TGTGCCAGCAGCGTAGGGGGTTATAGCAATCAGCCCCAGCATTTT.

V is TRBV29-1 and J is TRBJ1-2, with TRBD1 matching over 9 bases. V lost 6 bases to trimming and J lost 7 bases; unmatched junction nucleotides: 12. Per germline, CDR1 SQVTM and CDR2 ANQGSEA. This CDR3 spans 14 amino acids. The CDR3 DNA reads as TGCAGCGTGAACATCGGACAGGGGAGATCTGGCTACACCTTC. Its protein is CSVNIGQGRSGYTF.

This chain connects TRBV28 to TRBJ2-3; D gene unclear. The CDR3 sequence is 15 residues long. Germline assignment: CDR1 MDHEN and CDR2 SYDVKM. Trimming stripped 7 bases from V and 2 bases from J, with 16 bases between. For the CDR3, the DNA is TGTGCCAGCACCGGAGACCTTGAGCCCACAGATACGCAGTATTTT. Translation: CASTGDLEPTDTQYF.

The chain uses TRBV7-7 and TRBJ2-3; D is ambiguous. Trimming left V 10 bases short and J 3 bases short, with 5 bases between. Germline V lookup: CDR1 SSHAT, CDR2 FNYEAQ (reference sequence). CDR3 size: 10 residues. The CDR3 nucleotides are TGTGCCAACGAAACAGATACGCAGTATTTT. Its protein product is CANETDTQYF.

This chain uses TRBV15 with TRBJ2-5, with D possibly matching TRBD1 (5 bases). Trimming cost V 4 bases and J 2 bases, with 20 bases left between them. CDR1 is LNHNV, CDR2 YYDKDF, per germline (reference sequence). The CDR3 totals 17 residues. The CDR3 nucleotides are TGTGCCACCAGCACCAAGCGACTTGACCCAGGGCAAGAGACCCAGTACTTC. Translating gives CATSTKRLDPGQETQYF.

This clonotype has a handful of counts. The rearrangement joins TRBV12-3 or TRBV12-4 to TRBJ1-2; 8 nucleotides align to TRBD1. Trimming at V came to 3 bases and at J to 10 bases, leaving 7 bases not matched to a gene. This CDR3 comprises 13 residues. The CDR3 sequence is CASSFMGTGDYTF. The CDR3 DNA sequence: TGTGCCAGCAGTTTTATGGGGACAGGTGACTACACCTTC.

Here the CDR3 reads CASRRDTANTGELFF. The CDR3 nucleotides are TGCGCCAGCCGCCGGGACACCGCGAACACCGGGGAGCTGTTTTTT. This chain uses TRBV5-1 with TRBJ2-2, with D possibly being TRBD1 (6 bases). Germline V gene data show CDR1 as SGHRS and CDR2 as YFSETQ. V lost 7 bases to trimming and J lost 0 bases, with 13 bases between them. The CDR3 has 15 residues.

The table lists this clonotype with many counts. This rearrangement joins TRBV10-3 to TRBJ1-2; 8 bases align to TRBD1. The CDR3 sequence is 17 residues long. Germline trimming cut 8 bases from V and 1 base from J; bases unmatched to any gene: 15. The V gene's germline CDR1 is ENHRY and CDR2 SYGVKD. CDR3 DNA: TGTGCCATCTGGGATGCCGGACAGGGAAGAGATAACTATGGCTACACCTTC. It encodes CAIWDAGQGRDNYGYTF.